This T cell receptor (beta chain) was captured by sequencing in a study of tumor-infiltrating lymphocytes in primary liver carcinoma. Study at large: Men and women, 30 to 69 years of age, made up the patients.

This clonotype occurred many times. Its antigen is currently unknown. The germline V gene encodes CDR1 LGHNA and CDR2 YNFKEQ. The CDR3 is 14 residues long. V dropped 4 bases and J dropped 8 bases, with 17 bases sitting between them. Study-wide results and caveats: Only about 7-24% of top clones spanned all five tumor regions. Tumor region pairs shared more overlap than did tumor-adjacent and tumor-blood pairs.

DNA and RNA were both co-extracted from approximately 22-30 mg of bulk tissue that had not been sorted. Production of TCR beta cDNA used around 500 ng total RNA together with a constant-region primer. For TCR beta, libraries were produced by three nested multiplex PCR rounds using slightly modified ARM-PCR. TRBV1-TRBV30 forward and Cbeta reverse primers drove the first two roughly 10-cycle rounds. TCRdb recomputed calls from the multiplex PCR reads with MiXCR, one row per CDR3 protein. The sample shows around 56,000 distinct CDR3 sequences, just over 70% of them seen only once. The V and J genes are TRBV4-2 and TRBJ1-2; D unresolved. The receptor comes from a man aged 35-49 years with primary liver carcinoma and hepatitis B virus infection. Sequences were obtained from liver tumor tissue from sampling region 2. The sample's subset: tumor region T2, inferior pole. The CDR3 DNA sequence: TGTGCCAGCAGCCCTTTCGTCGGGATGGGGGGCTACACCTTC. Its protein is CASSPFVGMGGYTF.